Listed here are 5 T cell receptor beta chains from one sample, sequenced in a study of PD-1 blockade in classical Hodgkin lymphoma (dated by TCRdb to about 2020). According to the study, the label for this sample's time point signals: newly diagnosed, previously untreated cHL patient sample. Using a Miltenyi CD4+ T cell isolation kit, CD4+ T cells were purified from thawed PBMCs through magnetic negative selection. The library was obtained by the immunoSEQ multiplex PCR assay. TCRdb obtained this table from immuneACCESS and retained in-frame rearrangements with V and J assigned. These tables miss some clones; where compared with another copy, unresolved V genes account for less than half of the shortfall, and the remainder is unexplained. The sample profile shows just under 20,000 clones; about four fifths of them were found once. The ten most abundant clones make up 1% to 1.5% of the sample. Sequencing was performed on CD4+ T cells from blood. These receptors were obtained from a human donor with classical Hodgkin lymphoma.

CDR3 nucleotides: TGTGCCAGCAGTTCTACTAGGGGGCTCGGGGGCTACACCTTC. As protein: CASSSTRGLGGYTF. The V gene is TRBV28, the J gene TRBJ1-2, with 7 bases aligning to TRBD1. CDR1 and CDR2 from the germline V gene are MDHEN and SYDVKM. The CDR3 spans 14 residues. The V segment lost 4 bases and the J segment 8 bases; nucleotides outside the gene matches: 10.

The CDR3 DNA reads TGTGCCAGCAGCCTGGGAGGAAGCATCTACGAGCAGTACTTC. Translation: CASSLGGSIYEQYF. The chain has TRBV7-8 and TRBJ2-7; D possibly corresponds to TRBD2 (6 bases). The CDR3 extends over 14 amino acids. V lost 5 bases to trimming and J lost 3 bases, with 14 bases between them. Germline V lookup: CDR1 SGHVS, CDR2 FQNEAQ.

The chain employs TRBV11-2 and TRBJ1-1; no clear D gene. The CDR3 has 13 amino acids. Germline CDR1 is SGHAT and CDR2 is FQNNGV. V gave up 5 bases and J gave up 3 bases, with 10 bases separating them. The CDR3 loop is CASSQDTDTEAFF. For the CDR3, the DNA is TGTGCCAGCAGCCAAGACACCGACACTGAAGCTTTCTTT. Looking up the rest from reference TRBV11-2 and TRBJ1-1 gives the full variable domain: EAGVAQSPRYKIIEKRQSVAFWCNPISGHATLYWYQQILGQGPKLLIQFQNNGVVDDSQLPKDRFSAERLKGVDSTLKIQPAKLEDSAVYLCASSQDTDTEAFFGQGTRLTVV.

The chain uses TRBV14 and TRBJ1-1, with unresolved D. V was clipped by 0 bases and J by 5 bases, with 10 bases between them. The length of the CDR3 is 14 residues. CDR1 and CDR2 (germline): SGHDN, FVKESK. CDR3 sequence (DNA): TGTGCCAGCAGCCAAGATTCTCGGATTACTGAAGCTTTCTTT. It specifies CASSQDSRITEAFF.

This clone showed up just a few times. The junction does not match germline at one end; this may be a read error. The V call is TRBV6-4, the J call TRBJ2-1; 9 bases line up with TRBD2. Germline V gene data show CDR1 as MRHNA and CDR2 as SNTAGT. The CDR3 consists of 11 residues. CDR3 protein: CASSGLAVSVF. CDR3 nucleotide sequence: TGTGCCAGCAGTGGACTAGCGGTTAGCGTCTTC.